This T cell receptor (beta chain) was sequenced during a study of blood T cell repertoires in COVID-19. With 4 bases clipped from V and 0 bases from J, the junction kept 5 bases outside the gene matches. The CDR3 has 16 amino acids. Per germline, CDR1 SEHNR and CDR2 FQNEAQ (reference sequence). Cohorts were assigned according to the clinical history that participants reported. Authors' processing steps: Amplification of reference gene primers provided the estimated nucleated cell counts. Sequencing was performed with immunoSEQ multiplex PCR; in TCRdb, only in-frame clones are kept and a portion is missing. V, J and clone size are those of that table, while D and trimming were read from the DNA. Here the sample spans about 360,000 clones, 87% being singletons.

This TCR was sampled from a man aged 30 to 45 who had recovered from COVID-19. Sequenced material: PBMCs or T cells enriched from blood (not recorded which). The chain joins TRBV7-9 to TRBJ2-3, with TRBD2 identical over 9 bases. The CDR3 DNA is TGTGCCAGCAGCTCCCCTAGCGGGGTAAGCACAGATACGCAGTATTTT. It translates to CASSSPSGVSTDTQYF.